The present entry profiles one T cell receptor (beta chain) with its context. Its specificity is not known. The source of the sample is a study of cytomegalovirus exposure and HLA in healthy donors. This PCR relied on a set of 60 Vbeta primers and 13 Jbeta primers. Repertoires were generated with immunoSEQ multiplex PCR, while TCRdb's copy carries only in-frame clones and drops some. The sample holds about 110,000 clones, approximately 71% seen once. General study points: Data from an earlier analysis indicated that most TCR beta V segments were productive either about 90% or about 30% of the time. Common viral pathogens (according to a later analysis) appeared linked to several of the most significant clusters. Many donors carried some public TCRs, although rarity characterized most TCR sequences.

The clonotype originates from a middle-aged man in good health and CMV-seronegative. Sequencing input: PBMCs.

CDR3 coding DNA: TGTGCCAGCAGTGAAGCAACAGTGTTCTATGGCTACACCTTC. This translates into CASSEATVFYGYTF. The V gene is TRBV2, the J gene TRBJ1-2; D is unclear. The CDR3 runs 14 residues. Germline V CDR1 and CDR2: SNHLY, FYNNEI. Trimming took off 0 bases at V and 4 bases at J, with 9 bases between the two ends.